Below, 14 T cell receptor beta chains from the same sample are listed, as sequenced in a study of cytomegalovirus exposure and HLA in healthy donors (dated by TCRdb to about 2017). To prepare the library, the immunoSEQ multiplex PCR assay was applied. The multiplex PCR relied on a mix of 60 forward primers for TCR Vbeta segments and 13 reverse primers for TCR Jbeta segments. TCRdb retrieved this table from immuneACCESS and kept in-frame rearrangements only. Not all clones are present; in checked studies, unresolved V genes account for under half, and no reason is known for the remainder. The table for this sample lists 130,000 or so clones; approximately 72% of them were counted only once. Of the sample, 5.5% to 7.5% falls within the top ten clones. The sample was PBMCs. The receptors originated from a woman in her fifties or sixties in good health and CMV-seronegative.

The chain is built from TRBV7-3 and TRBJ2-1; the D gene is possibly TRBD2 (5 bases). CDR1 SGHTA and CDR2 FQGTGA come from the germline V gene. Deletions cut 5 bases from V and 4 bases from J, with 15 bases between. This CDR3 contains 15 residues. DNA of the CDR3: TGTGCCAGCAGCCCACAACCGGACTTTTACAATGAGCAGTTCTTC. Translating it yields CASSPQPDFYNEQFF.

The CDR3 spells CASSEALPTSGWVSDTQYF. CDR3 in DNA: TGTGCCAGCAGTGAAGCACTTCCCACTAGCGGGTGGGTTTCAGATACGCAGTATTTT. The chain employs TRBV6-1 and TRBJ2-3; 9 nucleotides line up with TRBD2. CDR1 is MNHNS and CDR2 is SASEGT in the germline V gene. With V trimmed by 0 bases and J by 4 bases, 14 bases remained unmatched. This CDR3 has 19 amino acids.

CDR3 region: CASRGGIYEQYF. The CDR3 coding sequence is TGTGCCAGCAGGGGGGGAATCTACGAGCAGTACTTC. The J gene is TRBJ2-7, the V gene TRBV28; the D gene is possibly TRBD2 (6 bases). V was trimmed by 6 bases and J by 3 bases, leaving 9 bases between them. Germline values: CDR1 MDHEN, CDR2 SYDVKM. The CDR3 is made up of 12 amino acids. Complete variable domain (other parts from reference TRBV28 and TRBJ2-7): DVKVTQSSRYLVKRTGEKVFLECVQDMDHENMFWYRQDPGLGLRLIYFSYDVKMKEKGDIPEGYSVSREKKERFSLILESASTNQTSMYLCASRGGIYEQYFGPGTRLTVT.

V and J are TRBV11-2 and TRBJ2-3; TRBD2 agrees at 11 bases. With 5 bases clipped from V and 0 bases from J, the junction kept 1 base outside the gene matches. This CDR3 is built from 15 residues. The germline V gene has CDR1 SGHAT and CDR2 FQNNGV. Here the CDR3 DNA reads TGTGCCAGCAGCCTAGCGGGAGGTAGCACAGATACGCAGTATTTT. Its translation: CASSLAGGSTDTQYF.

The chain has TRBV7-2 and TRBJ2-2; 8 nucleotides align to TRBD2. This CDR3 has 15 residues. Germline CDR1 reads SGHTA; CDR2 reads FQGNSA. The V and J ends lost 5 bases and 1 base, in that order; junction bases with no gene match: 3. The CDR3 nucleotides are TGTGCCAGCAGCCTTAGCGGGGTGAACACCGGGGAGCTGTTTTTT. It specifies CASSLSGVNTGELFF. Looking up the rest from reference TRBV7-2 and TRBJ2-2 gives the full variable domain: GAGVSQSPSNKVTEKGKDVELRCDPISGHTALYWYRQSLGQGLEFLIYFQGNSAPDKSGLPSDRFSAERTGGSVSTLTIQRTQQEDSAVYLCASSLSGVNTGELFFGEGSRLTVL.

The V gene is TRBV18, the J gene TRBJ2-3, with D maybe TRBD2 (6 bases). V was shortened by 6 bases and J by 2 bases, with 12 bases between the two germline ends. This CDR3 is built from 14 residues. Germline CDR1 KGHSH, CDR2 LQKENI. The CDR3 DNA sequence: TGTGCCAGCTCGCTTGGGACTTACACAGATACGCAGTATTTT. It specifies CASSLGTYTDTQYF.

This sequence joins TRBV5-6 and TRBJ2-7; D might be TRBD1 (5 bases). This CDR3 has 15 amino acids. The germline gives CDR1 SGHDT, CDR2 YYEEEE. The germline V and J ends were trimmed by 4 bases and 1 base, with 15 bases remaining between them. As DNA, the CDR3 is TGTGCCAGCAGCCCCCCCTGGGGCGCGTCCTACGAGCAGTACTTC. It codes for CASSPPWGASYEQYF.

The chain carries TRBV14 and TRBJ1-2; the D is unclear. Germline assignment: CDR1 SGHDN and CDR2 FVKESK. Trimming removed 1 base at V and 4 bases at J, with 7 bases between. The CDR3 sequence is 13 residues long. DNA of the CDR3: TGTGCCAGCAGCCAAGGACACGCCTATGGCTACACCTTC. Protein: CASSQGHAYGYTF. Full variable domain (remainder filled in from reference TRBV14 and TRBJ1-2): EAGVTQFPSHSVIEKGQTVTLRCDPISGHDNLYWYRRVMGKEIKFLLHFVKESKQDESGMPNNRFLAERTGGTYSTLKVQPAELEDSGVYFCASSQGHAYGYTFGSGTRLTVV.

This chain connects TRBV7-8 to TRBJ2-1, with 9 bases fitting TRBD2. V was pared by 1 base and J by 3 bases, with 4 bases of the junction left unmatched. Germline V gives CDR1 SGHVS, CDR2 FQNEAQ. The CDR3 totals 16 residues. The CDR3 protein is CASSLGGGRGYNEQFF. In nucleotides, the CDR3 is TGTGCCAGCAGCTTAGGAGGCGGGAGGGGCTACAATGAGCAGTTCTTC.

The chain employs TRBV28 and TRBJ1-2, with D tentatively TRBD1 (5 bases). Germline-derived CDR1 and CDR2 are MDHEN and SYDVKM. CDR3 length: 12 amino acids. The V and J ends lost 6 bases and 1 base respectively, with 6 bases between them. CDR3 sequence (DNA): TGTGCCAGCAGGACAGTTAACTATGGCTACACCTTC. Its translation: CASRTVNYGYTF.

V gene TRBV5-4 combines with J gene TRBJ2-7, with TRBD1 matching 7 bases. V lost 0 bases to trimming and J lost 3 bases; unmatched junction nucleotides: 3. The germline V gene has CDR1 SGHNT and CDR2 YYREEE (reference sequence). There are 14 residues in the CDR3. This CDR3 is CASSLGGTVYEQYF. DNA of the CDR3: TGTGCCAGCAGCTTGGGAGGGACAGTCTACGAGCAGTACTTC.

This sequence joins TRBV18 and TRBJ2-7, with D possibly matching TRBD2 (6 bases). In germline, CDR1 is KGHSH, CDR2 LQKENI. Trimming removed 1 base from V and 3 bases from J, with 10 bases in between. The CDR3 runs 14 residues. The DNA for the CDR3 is TGTGCCAGCTCACCACTAGCGGAGTACTACGAGCAGTACTTC. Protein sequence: CASSPLAEYYEQYF.

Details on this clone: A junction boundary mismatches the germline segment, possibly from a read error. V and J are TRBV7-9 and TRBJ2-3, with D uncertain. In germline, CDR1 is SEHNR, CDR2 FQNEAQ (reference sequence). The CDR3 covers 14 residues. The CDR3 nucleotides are TGTTCCAGCAGCTTAGAACGGGGCACAGATACGCAGTATTTT. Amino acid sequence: CSSSLERGTDTQYF. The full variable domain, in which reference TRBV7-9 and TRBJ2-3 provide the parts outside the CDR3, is DTGVSQNPRHKITKRGQNVTFRCDPISEHNRLYWYRQTLGQGPEFLTYFQNEAQLEKSRLLSDRFSAERPKGSFSTLEIQRTEQGDSAMYLCSSSLERGTDTQYFGPGTRLTVL.

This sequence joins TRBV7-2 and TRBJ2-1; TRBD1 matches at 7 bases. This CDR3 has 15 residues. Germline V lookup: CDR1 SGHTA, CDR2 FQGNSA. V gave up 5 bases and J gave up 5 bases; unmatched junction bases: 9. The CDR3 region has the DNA TGTGCCAGCAGCCCTCTCGGGACAGTAAACAATGAGCAGTTCTTC. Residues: CASSPLGTVNNEQFF.